Below are 19 T cell receptor beta chains sequenced from a single sample in a study of T-cell reconstitution after alpha-beta-depleted transplantation in children. Unique molecular identifiers were used to barcode this TCRbeta library. TCRdb re-derived calls from the PCR reads in MiXCR, one entry per CDR3 protein. The sample yields 400,000 to 500,000 distinct CDR3 sequences, about a tenth seen once. Sequencing was performed on PBMCs from the stem cell graft donor, taken from the stem cell graft. These receptors came from a human donor who donated a stem cell graft to a child with acute myeloid leukemia.

The chain combines TRBV20-1 with TRBJ2-1; TRBD2 agrees at 16 bases. V dropped 7 bases and J dropped 8; count of bases not matched to a gene: 2. Germline CDR1 and CDR2: DFQATT and SNEGSKA (reference sequence). The CDR3 totals 13 residues. The CDR3 loop is CSGGLAGGDEQFF. The CDR3 DNA follows: TGCAGTGGGGGACTAGCGGGGGGGGATGAGCAGTTCTTC.

Only a few counts were recorded for this clonotype. The chain links TRBV24-1 to TRBJ2-1; 7 bases are shared with TRBD2. V shed 4 bases and J 2 bases; nucleotides not matched to a gene: 7. Germline assignment: CDR1 KGHDR and CDR2 SFDVKD. The CDR3 spans 16 residues. As DNA, the CDR3 is TGTGCCACCAGTGAACACCCTAGCGGTCCCTACAATGAGCAGTTCTTC. Encoded protein: CATSEHPSGPYNEQFF.

The V gene is TRBV6-2 or TRBV6-3, the J gene TRBJ2-1; possibly TRBD2 for D (5 bases). Trimming pared 0 bases from V and 3 bases from J, leaving 15 bases between. Looked up from germline, CDR1 is MNHEY and CDR2 is SVGEGT. The CDR3 extends over 17 amino acids. The CDR3 here is CASSYSTIVSDYNEQFF. The CDR3 bases are TGTGCCAGCAGTTACTCGACTATTGTCAGTGACTACAATGAGCAGTTCTTC.

This clonotype was seen a few times. The CDR3 is CSAPLATGPDTQYF. The CDR3 DNA reads as TGCAGTGCGCCCCTAGCGACGGGGCCAGATACGCAGTATTTT. The gene calls are TRBV20-1 and TRBJ2-3; a possible D gene is TRBD2 (6 bases). The V gene's germline CDR1 is DFQATT and CDR2 SNEGSKA (reference sequence). This CDR3 region has 14 residues. V shed 6 bases and J shed 4 bases, with 17 bases lying between them.

This clonotype was seen repeatedly, ten times or more. The rearrangement links TRBV11-1 to TRBJ2-7; D ambiguous. V was trimmed by 3 bases and J by 4 bases, leaving 7 bases between them. Germline CDR1 reads SGHAT; CDR2 reads FQDESV (reference sequence). This CDR3 region has 12 residues. CDR3 nucleotide sequence: TGTGCCAGCAGCTTTCACGCTTACGAGCAGTACTTC. Its translation is CASSFHAYEQYF.

The J gene is TRBJ2-3, the V gene TRBV18, with TRBD1 identical over 10 bases. This CDR3 has 17 residues. J was trimmed by 2 bases and V by 6 bases; bases with no gene match: 11. Germline V gene data show CDR1 as KGHSH and CDR2 as LQKENI. The CDR3 region has the DNA TGTGCCAGCTCTCAGACAGGGGGCGTGGGAATCACAGATACGCAGTATTTT. This codes for CASSQTGGVGITDTQYF.

CDR3 DNA: TGCAGCACCGTGGGGGGCACCGGGGAGCTGTTTTTT. Its protein product is CSTVGGTGELFF. The chain employs TRBV29-1 and TRBJ2-2; perhaps TRBD2 as D (6 bases). The CDR3 covers 12 residues. Trimming left V 8 bases short and J 4 bases short, with 11 bases between. The germline V gene encodes CDR1 SQVTM and CDR2 ANQGSEA.

This clonotype was seen only a few times. The chain is built from TRBV5-8 and TRBJ1-2, with D unclear. The CDR3 spans 13 residues. Trimming shortened V by 4 bases and J by 4 bases, and 11 bases separated the two germline ends. CDR1 is SGHTS, CDR2 YDEGEE, per germline. This CDR3 is CASSPDKFYGYTF. The CDR3 nucleotides read TGTGCCAGCAGCCCTGACAAGTTCTATGGCTACACCTTC. Using reference TRBV5-8 and TRBJ1-2 for the parts outside the CDR3, the full variable domain is EAGVTQSPTHLIKTRGQQATLRCSPISGHTSVYWYQQALGLGLQFLLWYDEGEERNRGNFPPRFSGRQFPNYSSELNVNALELEDSALYLCASSPDKFYGYTFGSGTRLTVV.

Many counts were recorded for this clonotype. The CDR3 spells CASSAASGGYQETQYF. Written as DNA, the CDR3 is TGTGCCAGCAGTGCTGCTAGCGGGGGGTACCAAGAGACCCAGTACTTC. The chain couples TRBV2 to TRBJ2-5; 11 bases map to TRBD2. Trimming cost V 4 bases and J 0 bases; bases outside gene matches: 4. The germline CDR1 and CDR2 sequences are SNHLY and FYNNEI. The CDR3 runs to 16 residues.

This clonotype has just a few counts. The rearrangement joins TRBV7-2 to TRBJ2-1, with 14 bases lining up with TRBD2. The length of the CDR3 is 16 residues. V lost 3 bases to trimming and J lost 12 bases; unmatched junction nucleotides: 10. Germline V CDR1 and CDR2: SGHTA, FQGNSA. The CDR3 is CASSFGTSGRGAGQFF. The CDR3 region has the DNA TGTGCCAGCAGCTTCGGGACTAGCGGGAGAGGAGCTGGGCAGTTCTTC.

This clonotype turned up a few times. The chain recombines TRBV18 with TRBJ1-3; TRBD1 aligns across 8 bases. This CDR3 region has 19 residues. Germline trimming cut 3 bases from V and 0 bases from J; bases unmatched to any gene: 13. Germline-derived CDR1 and CDR2 are KGHSH and LQKENI. The CDR3 loop is CASSPRPLIGTGSGNTIYF. The DNA for the CDR3 is TGTGCCAGCTCACCGCGACCCCTTATTGGGACAGGCTCTGGAAACACCATATATTTT.

The chain links TRBV7-2 to TRBJ2-5, with 7 bases that match TRBD1. This CDR3 is 15 amino acids long. After removal of 5 bases from V and 3 bases from J, the junction contained 9 bases not matched to a gene. From germline, CDR1 is SGHTA and CDR2 FQGNSA. The CDR3, as DNA: TGTGCCAGCAGCGGTCCGGGACAGAGGGAAGAGACCCAGTACTTC. It yields the protein CASSGPGQREETQYF. The full variable domain, with the rest looked up from reference TRBV7-2 and TRBJ2-5, is GAGVSQSPSNKVTEKGKDVELRCDPISGHTALYWYRQSLGQGLEFLIYFQGNSAPDKSGLPSDRFSAERTGGSVSTLTIQRTQQEDSAVYLCASSGPGQREETQYFGPGTRLLVL.

The sample holds a few counts of this clonotype. The gene calls are TRBV2 and TRBJ1-1; D remains ambiguous. This CDR3 region has 14 residues. V was trimmed by 7 bases and J by 1 base, leaving 13 bases between them. Germline V gene sequence: CDR1 SNHLY, CDR2 FYNNEI. The CDR3 loop reads CASKMEGWNTEAFF. The DNA for the CDR3 is TGTGCCAGCAAGATGGAGGGATGGAACACTGAAGCTTTCTTT.

The chain uses TRBV10-3 and TRBJ1-5; D gene ambiguous. CDR3 length: 16 amino acids. Trimming removed 0 bases at V and 5 bases at J, with 14 bases between. Looked up from germline, CDR1 is ENHRY and CDR2 is SYGVKD. CDR3: CAISESLLAVHQPQHF. DNA of the CDR3: TGTGCCATCAGTGAGTCGTTGCTGGCAGTCCATCAGCCCCAGCATTTT.

This clonotype has a handful of counts. This rearrangement joins TRBV4-1 to TRBJ2-2; D ambiguous. V was trimmed by 0 bases and J by 5 bases, leaving 7 bases between them. The CDR3 spans 14 residues. Germline-derived CDR1 and CDR2 are MGHRA and YSYEKL. The CDR3 spells CASSQDPDTGELFF. The DNA for the CDR3 is TGCGCCAGCAGCCAAGATCCGGATACCGGGGAGCTGTTTTTT.

The gene calls are TRBV2 and TRBJ2-7, with TRBD1 identical over 7 bases. Germline V gene lookup returns CDR1 SNHLY and CDR2 FYNNEI. V shed 4 bases and J 3 bases; nucleotides not matched to a gene: 3. CDR3 length: 13 residues. This CDR3 reads CASSGSGGYEQYF. The CDR3 bases are TGTGCCAGCAGTGGGTCAGGGGGCTACGAGCAGTACTTC.

This clonotype was recorded many times. The rearrangement joins TRBV7-2 to TRBJ2-3, with D possibly TRBD2 on 6 matching bases. The germline V and J ends were trimmed by 3 bases and 11 bases, with 24 bases remaining between them. There are 16 residues in the CDR3. The germline V gene encodes CDR1 SGHTA and CDR2 FQGNSA. For the CDR3, the DNA is TGTGCCAGCAGCTTTGCTCTTGGCGGGGCCGGTCGGTGGCAGTATTTT. Translated: CASSFALGGAGRWQYF.

The chain joins TRBV20-1 to TRBJ2-2; D possibly corresponds to TRBD1 (6 bases). Deletions cut 4 bases from V and 4 bases from J, with 10 bases between. Germline V gene lookup returns CDR1 DFQATT and CDR2 SNEGSKA (reference sequence). This CDR3 spans 13 amino acids. The CDR3 sequence: CSAKGQFTGELFF. The CDR3, as DNA: TGCAGTGCTAAAGGACAGTTCACCGGGGAGCTGTTTTTT.

Many counts were recorded for this clonotype. The CDR3 reads CASSLRLAGTYEQFF. CDR3 DNA sequence: TGCGCCAGCAGCCTGCGACTAGCGGGAACGTATGAGCAGTTCTTC. The V and J genes are TRBV5-1 and TRBJ2-1; 11 bases agree with TRBD2. V lost 4 bases and J lost 8; bases outside the gene matches: 8. The CDR3 contains 15 residues. Germline CDR1 SGHRS, CDR2 YFSETQ.